The clone carrying this TCR beta chain was seen repeatedly, ten times or more. Its antigen is not known. V lost 4 bases, J lost 4 bases, and 16 bases lay in between. The CDR3 length is 14 residues. CDR1 is SQVTM and CDR2 is ANQGSEA in the germline V gene. The data originate from a study of regulatory T cells in long-lasting Graves disease. Study overall: Persistence in Graves' disease required over 5 years of antithyroid drugs plus positive TSH receptor antibodies. Study-level results: Among samples with persistent disease, TRBV28, TRBJ1-2 and TRBJ2-5 were favored. Sample size was small, which may have lowered accuracy. New patients shared fewer public clonotypes (about 970) than persistent patients did (approximately 3,000).

Assembly of TCR beta libraries relied on iRepertoire HTBI primers together with Arm-PCR of CDR3 regions. TCRdb itself ran the multiplex PCR reads through MiXCR, one entry per CDR3 protein. Here the sample spans about 460,000 distinct CDR3 sequences, less than 25% being singletons. Time point meaning: persistent/refractory GD, antithyroid drugs over 5 years with positive TRAb. Following extraction of RNA from PBMCs, that RNA was used to make the TCR library. This chain links TRBV29-1 with TRBJ1-1, with D hard to call. The sample here was peripheral blood mononuclear cells (PBMCs), taken when the disease was refractory, from a patient treated with antithyroid drugs. This clonotype originated in a female donor with Graves disease. The CDR3 DNA reads TGCAGCGTTGTGGTGTCGGGCGCGGGCACTGAAGCTTTCTTT. The encoded protein is CSVVVSGAGTEAFF. Drawing the rest from reference TRBV29-1 and TRBJ1-1, the complete variable domain is SAVISQKPSRDICQRGTSLTIQCQVDSQVTMMFWYRQQPGQSLTLIATANQGSEATYESGFVIDKFPISRPNLTFSTLTVSNMSPEDSSIYLCSVVVSGAGTEAFFGQGTRLTVV.